This entry features one T cell receptor beta chain sequence. Its antigen remains undetermined. No qualities accompany the bases; no much larger clone lies one base away. These data come from a study of blood T cell repertoires in COVID-19 (dated by TCRdb to between 2020 and 2021). For context, the study as a whole: The collaborator samples originated in the United States, Italy and Spain and spanned the acute and convalescent phases of COVID-19. The material from the prospective study consisted of cDNA or gDNA derived from T cells, B-cell-depleted T cells, or PBMCs. The dataset comprised deeply sampled blood TCRbeta repertoires from subjects exposed to, actively infected with, or recovered from COVID-19. The repertoires were made available in a free public database intended to serve as a resource for research on the immune response to SARS-CoV-2. The samples were drawn from two sources: the first 160 participants of the ongoing ImmuneRACE study, and 1,000 to 1,500 subjects contributed by 6 global collaborators. A de-identified subject ID, COVID-19 status, age in years and sex were almost always included in the sample metadata. Where HLA class I and class II types were available, the types were taken from metadata supplied by the sample provider, not from assay-based typing.

One collaborating source in Seattle enrolled patients during active infection and followed them longitudinally through the course of disease. Each collaborating institution followed its own protocols to collect whole blood in K2EDTA tubes. For TCRbeta analysis, collaborator samples were shipped as frozen whole blood, as isolated PBMCs, or as DNA extracted from either sample type. Trimmed from V: 4 bases; trimmed from J: 5 bases; junction bases lacking a gene match: 9. According to the germline V gene, CDR1 reads SGHRS and CDR2 reads YFSETQ. The CDR3 spans 15 residues, from the cysteine through the phenylalanine. The sequence is cut down to CDR3 DNA, 45 bases in frame from base 1. The investigation overall reported the following: The quantity of clinical and demographic metadata differed by source and by participant and was supplied without curation.

TCRbeta CDR3 regions were amplified from genomic DNA by means of the immunoSEQ Assay, a bias-controlled multiplex PCR. The original pipeline was this. The number of nucleated cells in each sample was estimated from the amplification of reference gene primers within the assay. To quantify the absolute abundance of each unique TCRbeta CDR3 rearrangement, sequence reads were collapsed and filtered. For each sample, productive Simpson clonality was calculated as the square root of Simpson's diversity index across productive rearrangements. TCRdb retrieved this table from immuneACCESS and kept in-frame rearrangements only. Not all clones are present; in checked studies, unresolved V genes account for under half, and no reason is known for the remainder. The DNA gave D and trimming, while V, J and clone size come from that table. In all, the sample holds roughly 500,000 clones, and 80% to 90% of those were seen once. About 0.91% of the sample is in the top ten clones.

The TCR comes from a man between 18 and 29 years old with COVID-19, enrolled during active disease. Material for sequencing was peripheral blood. Recombination connected TRBV5-1 to TRBJ2-5; 9 central nucleotides agree with TRBD1. The DNA sequence follows: TGCGCCAGCAGCCCCGGGACAGGGCGGGGGGAGACCCAGTACTTC. Protein translation: CASSPGTGRGETQYF.